The 17 T cell receptor beta chains below all came from one sample that was sequenced in a study of cytomegalovirus exposure and HLA in healthy donors (dated 2017 in TCRdb). Library prep was done by the immunoSEQ multiplex PCR assay. The multiplex PCR relied on a mix of 60 forward primers for TCR Vbeta segments and 13 reverse primers for TCR Jbeta segments. TCRdb re-hosts the immuneACCESS table, in-frame sequences only. Its copies lack some clones; in the studies checked, an unresolved V gene accounts for under half of them, and the cause for the rest is not known. Present in this sample are under 140,000 clones, around 80% of which were seen just once. The ten largest clones capture around 2.9% of the sample. The sample taken for sequencing was PBMCs. These receptors came from a woman aged 60-75 years in good health and CMV-seropositive.

This clone was picked up one time. The V and J genes are TRBV7-9 and TRBJ2-7; D is unresolved. Germline CDR1 reads SEHNR; CDR2 reads FQNEAQ (reference sequence). The CDR3 has 11 residues. V was shortened by 5 bases and J by 3 bases, with 5 bases between the two germline ends. Here the CDR3 DNA reads TGTGCCAGCAGCCGAGGCTACGAGCAGTACTTC. Protein: CASSRGYEQYF.

This chain uses TRBV4-1 with TRBJ1-4, with D possibly being TRBD1 (6 bases). V lost 0 bases, J lost 3 bases, and 14 bases lay in between. Germline V gives CDR1 MGHRA, CDR2 YSYEKL. The CDR3 consists of 17 residues. As DNA, the CDR3 is TGCGCCAGCAGCCAAGACCCCGACAGGTTTTCTAATGAAAAACTGTTTTTT. Translating it yields CASSQDPDRFSNEKLFF.

Here the CDR3 reads CASSGGPATNQPQHF. CDR3 sequence (DNA): TGTGCCAGCAGCGGAGGGCCGGCGACTAATCAGCCCCAGCATTTT. This chain uses TRBV7-8 with TRBJ1-5; unclear D gene. The V gene lost 5 bases and the J gene lost 4 bases, with 15 bases spanning the gap. This CDR3 region has 15 residues. The germline gives CDR1 SGHVS, CDR2 FQNEAQ.

The rearrangement joins TRBV5-4 to TRBJ2-4; perhaps TRBD2 as D (6 bases). V lost 4 bases, J lost 3 bases, and 14 bases lay in between. Germline V CDR1 and CDR2: SGHNT, YYREEE (reference sequence). The CDR3 contains 15 residues. The CDR3 loop is CASSPGGTDKNIQYF. The DNA of the CDR3 is TGTGCCAGCAGCCCTGGGGGGACGGACAAAAACATTCAGTACTTC.

DNA of the CDR3: TGCGCCAGCAGCCTAGGGACAGGGGGCTCCCCTCCCTGGTCCGGGGAGCTGTTTTTT. It encodes CASSLGTGGSPPWSGELFF. This chain connects TRBV5-1 to TRBJ2-2; 12 positions match TRBD1. Per the germline V gene, CDR1 is SGHRS and CDR2 is YFSETQ. After removal of 4 bases from V and 6 bases from J, the junction contained 16 bases not matched to a gene. The CDR3 loop spans 19 amino acids.

The V and J genes are TRBV10-3 and TRBJ1-2; 7 bases are shared with TRBD1. CDR3 length equals 16 residues. Losses at the gene ends were 2 bases for V and 1 base for J; bases not matched to a gene: 7. Germline assignment: CDR1 ENHRY and CDR2 SYGVKD. CDR3 amino acids: CAISETGTEGNYGYTF. Here the CDR3 DNA reads TGTGCCATCAGTGAGACCGGGACAGAGGGTAACTATGGCTACACCTTC.

This clone showed up just once. The chain uses TRBV7-8 and TRBJ2-1; D is unresolved. V lost 0 bases, J lost 6 bases, and 12 bases lay in between. Per germline, CDR1 SGHVS and CDR2 FQNEAQ. This CDR3 is 15 amino acids long. The CDR3 region has the DNA TGTGCCAGCAGCTTAGCCCTCTCAGTGCCCAATGAGCAGTTCTTC. Translated: CASSLALSVPNEQFF.

V and J are TRBV27 and TRBJ2-1, with TRBD2 matching 13 bases. Germline CDR1 MNHEY, CDR2 SMNVEV (reference sequence). This CDR3 spans 18 amino acids. Unmatched junction bases numbered 10, after V lost 3 bases and J lost 5 bases. Here the CDR3 DNA reads TGTGCCAGCAGTTTTCAAGGTGGGACTAGCGGGATCAACAATGAGCAGTTCTTC. Translation gives CASSFQGGTSGINNEQFF.

The rearrangement links TRBV10-2 to TRBJ2-3; 10 positions agree with TRBD1. J gave up 6 bases and V 4 bases, and 7 bases lay outside the gene matches. The CDR3 contains 15 residues. The germline gives CDR1 WSHSY, CDR2 SAAADI. CDR3 loop: CASSVRTGGPDTQYF. The CDR3 DNA reads as TGCGCCAGCAGTGTAAGGACAGGGGGACCCGATACGCAGTATTTT.

This chain connects TRBV7-6 to TRBJ2-5; 12 bases line up with TRBD2. The junction had 8 bases not matched to a gene; V was cut back by 5 bases and J by 4 bases. CDR1 is SGHVS, CDR2 FNYEAQ, per germline. The CDR3 loop spans 16 amino acids. CDR3 in DNA: TGTGCCAGCAGCCAGACTAGCGGGAGACTCGCAGAGACCCAGTACTTC. It codes for CASSQTSGRLAETQYF.

V is TRBV27 and J is TRBJ2-1; D remains unclear. This CDR3 is 16 amino acids long. Germline CDR1 reads MNHEY; CDR2 reads SMNVEV (reference sequence). Trimming shortened V by 3 bases and J by 0 bases, and 12 bases separated the two germline ends. The CDR3 is CASSFYVPSSYNEQFF. CDR3 sequence (DNA): TGTGCCAGCAGTTTTTACGTTCCGAGCTCCTACAATGAGCAGTTCTTC.

The genes are TRBV28 and TRBJ2-7; possible D gene TRBD1, 6 bases. Trimming pared 4 bases from V and 2 bases from J, leaving 12 bases between. Looked up from germline, CDR1 is MDHEN and CDR2 is SYDVKM. The CDR3 extends over 14 amino acids. CDR3 sequence (DNA): TGTGCCAGCAGTTCCCCGGGACACCCCTACGAGCAGTACTTC. Amino acid sequence: CASSSPGHPYEQYF.

This chain joins TRBV5-5 and TRBJ2-7; 7 bases are shared with TRBD2. Germline V gene lookup returns CDR1 SGHKS and CDR2 YYEKEE (reference sequence). The CDR3 is 15 residues long. Trimming took 6 bases from V and 4 from J; bases not matched to a gene: 13. Written as DNA, the CDR3 is TGTGCCAGCACCCCCCTTGCGGGAGAGGGTTACGAGCAGTACTTC. It specifies CASTPLAGEGYEQYF.

The chain links TRBV19 to TRBJ1-1, with TRBD1 matching 9 bases. CDR1 and CDR2 from the germline V gene are LNHDA and SQIVND (reference sequence). The V segment lost 6 bases and the J segment 4 bases; nucleotides outside the gene matches: 6. This CDR3 is built from 14 residues. In nucleotides, the CDR3 is TGTGCCAGTAGCCGGGGACAGGGTAGCACTGAAGCTTTCTTT. It yields the protein CASSRGQGSTEAFF. The full variable domain, in which reference TRBV19 and TRBJ1-1 provide the parts outside the CDR3, is DGGITQSPKYLFRKEGQNVTLSCEQNLNHDAMYWYRQDPGQGLRLIYYSQIVNDFQKGDIAEGYSVSREKKESFPLTVTSAQKNPTAFYLCASSRGQGSTEAFFGQGTRLTVV.

The genes are TRBV27 and TRBJ2-5, with 10 positions matching TRBD1. The J call is in doubt because the DNA end fits TRBJ2-7 better. This CDR3 is built from 18 residues. Germline V gene data show CDR1 as MNHEY and CDR2 as SMNVEV (reference sequence). CDR3 region: CASSLYAFGGQGPYEQYF. DNA of the CDR3: TGTGCCAGCAGTTTATACGCTTTTGGGGGACAGGGGCCCTACGAGCAGTACTTC.

This sequence joins TRBV7-9 and TRBJ1-1, with D perhaps matching TRBD1 (5 bases). The CDR3 consists of 14 residues. The germline CDR1 and CDR2 sequences are SEHNR and FQNEAQ (reference sequence). The V and J ends lost 1 base and 0 bases respectively, with 6 bases between them. The CDR3 spells CASSLGRVNTEAFF. DNA of the CDR3: TGTGCCAGCAGCTTAGGCAGGGTGAACACTGAAGCTTTCTTT.

The chain recombines TRBV2 with TRBJ2-1, with D perhaps matching TRBD2 (5 bases). The CDR3 consists of 13 residues. Germline CDR1 is SNHLY and CDR2 is FYNNEI. V lost 3 bases to trimming and J lost 15 bases, with 18 bases between them. This chain's CDR3 is CASSDEKDSGPFF. The DNA of the CDR3 is TGTGCCAGCAGTGACGAGAAGGACTCCGGTCCGTTCTTC.